Sequencing of this T cell receptor (beta chain) was carried out in a study of metastatic and nonmetastatic thyroid tumors. Whole-study findings and limits: It was reported that TCR beta diversity was significantly higher in malignant thyroid tumors than benign nodules, in blood and tumor.

TCRdb re-clonotyped the PCR reads via MiXCR. The sample has 8,000 to 10,000 clones, around 20% seen once; the top ten hold 17%. This clone was seen at least ten times. The antigen is not known. Other DNA sequences within the sample encode an identical CDR3. Thyroid surgery had not been preceded by any treatment in any patient. Sequencing input: adjacent normal tissue. The receptor's source is a female donor with papillary thyroid cancer or a benign thyroid nodule (not recorded which). Some clones in this sample may be carry-over from other donors' samples.

CDR3 protein: CSASLGPAAFF. In nucleotides, the CDR3 is TGCAGTGCTAGTCTAGGCCCCGCGGCTTTCTTT. This chain links TRBV20-1 with TRBJ1-1; D remains unclear. Germline assignment: CDR1 DFQATT and CDR2 SNEGSKA (reference sequence). V dropped 3 bases and J dropped 11 bases, with 13 bases sitting between them. The CDR3 has 11 residues.